This T cell receptor (beta chain) was documented in a study of neurological immune-mediated disorders. Time point meaning: longitudinal time-point 2. TCRdb re-analysed the 5' RACE reads in MiXCR, keeping a single row per CDR3 protein. The profile shows roughly 45,000 distinct CDR3 sequences, less than 15% of them singletons. V shed 2 bases and J shed 4 bases, with 14 bases lying between them. CDR1 is SGHTA, CDR2 FQGNSA, per germline. The CDR3 is made up of 16 amino acids. This clonotype was detected many times. This TCR was recovered from a male donor with HTLV-1-associated myelopathy (HAM/TSP). V and J are TRBV7-2 and TRBJ2-2; unclear D gene. The specimen sequenced was PBMCs. The CDR3 bases are TGTGCCAGCAGCTTAAACGGGCGTGGGGTCACCGGGGAGCTGTTTTTT. It encodes CASSLNGRGVTGELFF. Filled out from reference TRBV7-2 and TRBJ2-2, the complete variable domain reads GAGVSQSPSNKVTEKGKDVELRCDPISGHTALYWYRQSLGQGLEFLIYFQGNSAPDKSGLPSDRFSAERTGGSVSTLTIQRTQQEDSAVYLCASSLNGRGVTGELFFGEGSRLTVL.